This T cell receptor beta chain was observed in a study of T cell responses to AZD1222 COVID-19 vaccine. General study findings and limits: Clonal diversity was possibly underestimated; the donors were predominantly white British and more often female.

Note on this clone: Its antigen is not known.

The protocol was immunoSEQ multiplex PCR, while the TCRdb copy is restricted to in-frame clones and leaves out a portion. The top ten hold roughly 1.7% of the sample, which has around 130,000 clones, approximately 85% seen once. The trim removed 5 bases at V and 8 bases at J, leaving 9 bases unmatched. Germline assignment: CDR1 SQVTM and CDR2 ANQGSEA. This CDR3 is 13 amino acids long. This chain joins TRBV29-1 and TRBJ1-2, with 9 bases lining up with TRBD1. The sequence was collected from an adult in good health. The sample in question was peripheral blood, obtained on day 0 of AZD1222 vaccination. CDR3 DNA sequence: TGCAGCGTTCAACACATACAGGGGGCCGGCTACACCTTC. The encoded protein is CSVQHIQGAGYTF.